The 31 T cell receptor beta chains below were found in one sample sequenced in a study of blood T cell repertoires in COVID-19. Data came from immunoSEQ multiplex PCR; TCRdb stores just in-frame clones and leaves some out. The repertoire holds under 85,000 clones, with around 90% as singletons. The sample consisted of peripheral blood. These TCRs come from a man aged 50-60 years with acute or convalescent COVID-19.

This chain's CDR3 is CASSEGLAGGPPYEQYF. DNA of the CDR3: TGTGCCAGCAGTGAGGGACTAGCGGGGGGCCCGCCCTACGAGCAGTACTTC. The chain has TRBV6-1 and TRBJ2-7, with TRBD2 matching over 15 bases. The ends lost 3 bases at V and 2 bases at J; junction bases unmatched: 5. The germline V gene encodes CDR1 MNHNS and CDR2 SASEGT. The CDR3 consists of 17 residues.

The chain links TRBV9 to TRBJ2-2; no clear D. With 3 bases removed from V and 4 bases from J, the gap between germline ends came to 16 bases. CDR3 length: 16 residues. Germline loops: CDR1 SGDLS, CDR2 YYNGEE. The CDR3 is CASSALEPFSTGELFF. The DNA for the CDR3 is TGTGCCAGCAGCGCCCTAGAACCTTTTAGCACCGGGGAGCTGTTTTTT.

This chain uses TRBV18 with TRBJ2-3; D may be TRBD2 (6 bases). Germline V gives CDR1 KGHSH, CDR2 LQKENI. The CDR3 is 16 amino acids. V lost 0 bases to trimming and J lost 2 bases, with 12 bases between them. The CDR3 bases are TGTGCCAGCTCACCACCGGGAGGTTCAAACACAGATACGCAGTATTTT. Translated: CASSPPGGSNTDTQYF. The full variable domain, with the rest looked up from reference TRBV18 and TRBJ2-3, is NAGVMQNPRHLVRRRGQEARLRCSPMKGHSHVYWYRQLPEEGLKFMVYLQKENIIDESGMPKERFSAEFPKEGPSILRIQQVVRGDSAAYFCASSPPGGSNTDTQYFGPGTRLTVL.

This clone was counted only a few times. V usage is TRBV6-5 and J usage is TRBJ1-2; TRBD1 might be the D (6 bases). The V end was cut by 6 bases, the J end by 2 bases, with 13 bases between. CDR3 length equals 14 residues. Germline CDR1 is MNHEY and CDR2 is SVGAGI. The CDR3 DNA sequence: TGTGCCAGCAGGTCAGGGGCTCGAAACTATGGCTACACCTTC. It codes for CASRSGARNYGYTF.

This clone was counted only a few times. The rearrangement joins TRBV2 to TRBJ2-1, with TRBD2 as a possible D gene (6 bases). Between the trimmed V and J ends, which lost 8 bases and 2 bases, there was a span of 10 bases. CDR1 and CDR2 (germline): SNHLY, FYNNEI. This CDR3 region has 13 residues. CDR3: CASEGGTYNEQFF. DNA of the CDR3: TGTGCCAGCGAAGGCGGGACCTACAATGAGCAGTTCTTC.

This clone was observed a single time. This chain joins TRBV6-5 and TRBJ1-4; 9 nucleotides line up with TRBD1. Trimming cost V 6 bases and J 5 bases; bases outside gene matches: 4. Germline assignment: CDR1 MNHEY and CDR2 SVGAGI. The CDR3 covers 14 residues. The CDR3 reads CASSKGTGNEKLFF. CDR3 bases: TGTGCCAGCAGCAAGGGGACAGGGAATGAAAAACTGTTTTTT.

This sequence joins TRBV7-2 and TRBJ2-7; 7 nucleotides line up with TRBD1. The V segment lost 5 bases and the J segment 2 bases; nucleotides outside the gene matches: 6. Germline-derived CDR1 and CDR2 are SGHTA and FQGNSA. This CDR3 is built from 14 residues. For the CDR3, the DNA is TGTGCCAGCAGCCCAAGACAGGGAGCCTACGAGCAGTACTTC. Protein product: CASSPRQGAYEQYF.

V and J are TRBV11-2 and TRBJ2-3; TRBD2 matches at 12 bases. Germline V lookup: CDR1 SGHAT, CDR2 FQNNGV. Losses at the gene ends were 1 base for V and 4 bases for J; bases not matched to a gene: 9. The CDR3 is 18 amino acids. The CDR3: CASSLAPLTSGSADTQYF. In nucleotides, the CDR3 is TGTGCCAGCAGCTTAGCCCCCCTGACTAGCGGGAGTGCAGATACGCAGTATTTT.

J is TRBJ1-3 and V is TRBV5-1; tentatively, D is TRBD1 (6 bases). Looked up from germline, CDR1 is SGHRS and CDR2 is YFSETQ. The V end lost 0 bases, the J end lost 0 bases, and 10 bases lay between the germline ends. This CDR3 has 16 amino acids. The CDR3 here is CASSLDRATSGNTIYF. The CDR3 nucleotides read TGCGCCAGCAGCTTGGACAGGGCCACCTCTGGAAACACCATATATTTT. The full variable domain, in which reference TRBV5-1 and TRBJ1-3 provide the parts outside the CDR3, is KAGVTQTPRYLIKTRGQQVTLSCSPISGHRSVSWYQQTPGQGLQFLFEYFSETQRNKGNFPGRFSGRQFSNSRSEMNVSTLELGDSALYLCASSLDRATSGNTIYFGEGSWLTVV.

The chain couples TRBV5-6 to TRBJ2-3, with D maybe TRBD2 (6 bases). Germline CDR1 SGHDT, CDR2 YYEEEE. This CDR3 spans 14 amino acids. The V gene lost 2 bases and the J gene lost 7 bases, with 14 bases spanning the gap. The DNA of the CDR3 is TGTGCCAGCAGCTTTTCGGGGGTGCCGTATACGCAGTATTTT. Protein: CASSFSGVPYTQYF.

This sequence joins TRBV19 and TRBJ2-3, with D uncertain. The length of the CDR3 is 12 residues. The V and J ends lost 7 bases and 4 bases respectively, with 9 bases between them. The germline CDR1 and CDR2 sequences are LNHDA and SQIVND (reference sequence). CDR3 in DNA: TGTGCCAGTACCTCCCCCCCAGATACGCAGTATTTT. Translated: CASTSPPDTQYF.

The chain recombines TRBV9 with TRBJ2-3; D might be TRBD2 (6 bases). The CDR3 runs 15 residues. Germline lookup yields CDR1 SGDLS and CDR2 YYNGEE. V was pared by 4 bases and J by 2 bases, with 14 bases between. Here the CDR3 reads CASSLPGLNTDTQYF. Written as DNA, the CDR3 is TGTGCCAGCAGCTTGCCGGGACTCAACACAGATACGCAGTATTTT.

This chain links TRBV10-3 with TRBJ2-2; D is perhaps TRBD2 (6 bases). The germline V gene has CDR1 ENHRY and CDR2 SYGVKD. Between the trimmed V and J ends, which lost 9 bases and 7 bases, there was a span of 12 bases. The length of the CDR3 is 12 residues. The CDR3 protein is CAMRTRGGELFF. Here the CDR3 DNA reads TGTGCCATGAGGACGCGGGGCGGGGAGCTGTTTTTT.

The chain links TRBV5-6 to TRBJ1-6; 7 positions match TRBD1. The CDR3 has 14 amino acids. Trimming cost V 2 bases and J 17 bases; bases outside gene matches: 13. Germline CDR1 SGHDT, CDR2 YYEEEE. CDR3 DNA sequence: TGTGCCAGCAGCTTCGACCGGGACAGCGGGTCGGTCCACTTT. This gives the protein CASSFDRDSGSVHF.

CDR3 residues: CASSFDISQPQHF. In DNA, the CDR3 is TGTGCCAGCAGCTTTGACATTAGTCAGCCCCAGCATTTT. This chain uses TRBV7-2 with TRBJ1-5, with D unclear. CDR3 size: 13 residues. With 3 bases removed from V and 6 bases from J, the gap between germline ends came to 9 bases. The germline V gene has CDR1 SGHTA and CDR2 FQGNSA.

The chain couples TRBV20-1 to TRBJ2-5; D uncertain. Germline V lookup: CDR1 DFQATT, CDR2 SNEGSKA (reference sequence). CDR3 length equals 14 residues. V shed 3 bases and J shed 2 bases, with 13 bases lying between them. The chain's CDR3 is CSASLSSLQETQYF. The CDR3 DNA follows: TGCAGTGCTAGTCTCTCCTCACTTCAAGAGACCCAGTACTTC.

A single count supports this clone. This rearrangement joins TRBV4-1 to TRBJ2-3, with TRBD1 matching 9 bases. There are 16 residues in the CDR3. Losses at the gene ends were 4 bases for V and 2 bases for J; bases not matched to a gene: 7. From germline, CDR1 is MGHRA and CDR2 YSYEKL. CDR3 DNA: TGCGCCAGCAGCCCCCCACAGGGGGCCAACACAGATACGCAGTATTTT. It is translated as CASSPPQGANTDTQYF.

The rearrangement joins TRBV11-3 to TRBJ2-2; D remains unclear. V was clipped by 3 bases and J by 5 bases, with 10 bases between them. The CDR3 runs to 14 residues. CDR1 SGHNT and CDR2 YENEEA come from the germline V gene. CDR3 in DNA: TGTGCCAGCAGCTTCGACGGAGAGACCGGGGAGCTGTTTTTT. Translation: CASSFDGETGELFF.

Only one count was recorded for this clone. The chain links TRBV5-1 to TRBJ2-7; 8 nucleotides match TRBD1. Trimming at V came to 0 bases and at J to 4 bases, leaving 6 bases not matched to a gene. There are 15 residues in the CDR3. Germline CDR1 and CDR2: SGHRS and YFSETQ. The CDR3 nucleotides are TGCGCCAGCAGCTTGGAACAGGGGGGTTTGTACGAGCAGTACTTC. Translated, it gives CASSLEQGGLYEQYF.

This chain uses TRBV5-1 with TRBJ2-1; 8 bases match TRBD1. After removal of 0 bases from V and 8 bases from J, the junction contained 10 bases not matched to a gene. CDR1 and CDR2 from the germline V gene are SGHRS and YFSETQ. The CDR3 sequence is 16 residues long. The CDR3 DNA reads as TGCGCCAGCAGCTTGGGAGGGACAGGTGTGACGGATGAGCAGTTCTTC. Translating gives CASSLGGTGVTDEQFF.

A word on this clone: The sample has other DNA sequences that encode this CDR3 too. The CDR3 sequence is CASSLGTSAYNEQFF. The CDR3 DNA reads as TGTGCCAGCAGCCTAGGGACTAGCGCCTACAATGAGCAGTTCTTC. The chain links TRBV11-3 to TRBJ2-1; TRBD2 aligns across 10 bases. J was trimmed by 2 bases and V by 5 bases; bases with no gene match: 3. This CDR3 has 15 amino acids. CDR1 and CDR2 (germline): SGHNT, YENEEA. The variable domain in full, with the rest retrieved from reference TRBV11-3 and TRBJ2-1, is EAGVVQSPRYKIIEKKQPVAFWCNPISGHNTLYWYLQNLGQGPELLIRYENEEAVDDSQLPKDRFSAERLKGVDSTLKIQPAELGDSAVYLCASSLGTSAYNEQFFGPGTRLTVL.

This sequence joins TRBV6-2 or TRBV6-3 and TRBJ1-2; D gene unclear. CDR3 length equals 13 residues. Looked up from germline, CDR1 is MNHEY and CDR2 is SVGEGT. The ends were cut back, 6 bases at V and 2 bases at J, with 10 bases in the middle. The CDR3 DNA reads TGTGCCAGCAGCCAGGACTGGAACTATGGCTACACCTTC. Translating gives CASSQDWNYGYTF.

This clone was seen a single time. The J gene is TRBJ1-4, the V gene TRBV30; TRBD1 agrees at 7 bases. The CDR3 spans 14 residues. Germline loops: CDR1 GTSNPN, CDR2 SVGIG (reference sequence). Trimming took 7 bases from V and 5 from J; bases not matched to a gene: 10. The CDR3 reads CASRSGTENEKLFF. Written as DNA, the CDR3 is TGTGCCTCCCGATCCGGGACAGAGAATGAAAAACTGTTTTTT.

The chain employs TRBV4-1 and TRBJ2-7; 7 nucleotides align to TRBD1. Germline loops: CDR1 MGHRA, CDR2 YSYEKL. This CDR3 is 14 amino acids long. V was pared by 1 base and J by 4 bases, with 4 bases of the junction left unmatched. The CDR3 reads CASSQAPTGYEQYF. CDR3 nucleotide sequence: TGCGCCAGCAGCCAAGCGCCGACAGGGTACGAGCAGTACTTC.

The rearrangement links TRBV4-3 to TRBJ1-2, with TRBD1 matching over 7 bases. This CDR3 is built from 15 residues. J was trimmed by 3 bases and V by 0 bases; bases with no gene match: 4. Germline-derived CDR1 and CDR2 are LGHNA and YSLEER. CDR3 DNA sequence: TGCGCCAGCAGCCAAGAATGGCAGGGGGACTATGGCTACACCTTC. This sequence encodes CASSQEWQGDYGYTF.

The chain is built from TRBV6-2 or TRBV6-3 and TRBJ1-1; D is undetermined. Germline CDR1 is MNHEY and CDR2 is SVGEGT. The CDR3 length is 13 residues. V lost 2 bases to trimming and J lost 6 bases, with 10 bases between them. The CDR3 protein is CASSYAGKAEAFF. The CDR3 nucleotides are TGTGCCAGCAGTTACGCGGGAAAGGCTGAAGCTTTCTTT.

The rearrangement links TRBV15 to TRBJ2-1; 8 bases fit TRBD2. There are 14 residues in the CDR3. Germline loops: CDR1 LNHNV, CDR2 YYDKDF (reference sequence). V was pared by 3 bases and J by 7 bases, with 5 bases of the junction left unmatched. This CDR3 is CATSSPPGGNEQFF. CDR3 DNA: TGTGCCACCAGCAGCCCACCGGGGGGGAATGAGCAGTTCTTC.

The gene calls are TRBV21-1 and TRBJ2-1; TRBD2 is the table's D call and was not checked against the DNA. TRBV21-1 counts as a pseudogene. This CDR3 has 17 residues. The CDR3 DNA reads TGTGCCAGCAGCAGACTAGCGGGAGGGGTCTTACACAATGAGCAGTTCTTC. Translation gives CASSRLAGGVLHNEQFF.

The chain links TRBV7-8 to TRBJ2-5; 10 nucleotides agree with TRBD2. The CDR3 sequence is 15 residues long. CDR1 and CDR2 (germline): SGHVS, FQNEAQ. V gave up 5 bases and J gave up 2 bases; unmatched junction bases: 5. The CDR3 reads CASSMGLARQETQYF. The CDR3 bases are TGTGCCAGCAGCATGGGACTAGCGAGACAAGAGACCCAGTACTTC.

This clone was recorded once. This rearrangement joins TRBV20-1 to TRBJ1-6, with D possibly being TRBD1 (5 bases). This CDR3 has 13 amino acids. Per germline, CDR1 DFQATT and CDR2 SNEGSKA (reference sequence). V shed 3 bases and J shed 8 bases, with 11 bases lying between them. The DNA of the CDR3 is TGCAGTGCTAGTCCACAGGACGATTCACCCCTCCACTTT. This sequence encodes CSASPQDDSPLHF.

V is TRBV20-1 and J is TRBJ2-3, with 7 nucleotides matching TRBD2. This CDR3 has 14 amino acids. Trimming removed 3 bases from V and 4 bases from J; junction bases left unmatched: 7. Germline lookup yields CDR1 DFQATT and CDR2 SNEGSKA (reference sequence). As DNA, the CDR3 is TGCAGTGCTAGTCTGGCGGGAGAGGCAGATACGCAGTATTTT. Translation gives CSASLAGEADTQYF.